These T cell receptor beta chains were read from a single sample in a study of blood T cells in healthy people across ages. TCRdb passed the 5' RACE reads through MiXCR, listing each CDR3 protein once. This sample has about 1.7 million distinct CDR3 sequences, with approximately 28% found just once. The material sequenced was blood. The source is a woman in her thirties in good health. Each CDR3 is given with its conserved first and last residue. A D gene is named only where the DNA matches it firmly. Clone sizes are given selectively: once, few, many, or a class where the clone is expanded.

D: TRBD2
J: TRBJ2-2
size: NA
V: TRBV5-1
DNA: TGCGCCAGCAGCTCTAGAGACCCGGGAGGTACCGGGGAGCTGTTTTTT
CDR3: CASSSRDPGGTGELFF

D: NA
J: TRBJ2-3
size: few
V: TRBV10-3
DNA: TGTGCCATCAGTGAGCCCCGGGTAGCGGATACGCAGTATTTT
CDR3: CAISEPRVADTQYF

D: NA
J: TRBJ2-5
size: few
V: TRBV6-2/TRBV6-3
DNA: TGTGCCAGCAGTCCACAGCCGGAGACCCAGTACTTC
CDR3: CASSPQPETQYF

D: NA
J: TRBJ2-7
size: NA
V: TRBV6-1
DNA: TGTGCCAGCAGTGAAAATGTGGGGGTAGCCTACGAGCAGTACTTC
CDR3: CASSENVGVAYEQYF

D: TRBD1
J: TRBJ1-4
size: NA
V: TRBV29-1
DNA: TGCAGCGGTCAGGGGGTTGGAACTAATGAAAAACTGTTTTTT
CDR3: CSGQGVGTNEKLFF

D: NA
J: TRBJ2-1
size: NA
V: TRBV7-2
DNA: TGTGCCAGCAGCGAAAAGCGGGCGAAAATATACAATGAGCAGTTCTTC
CDR3: CASSEKRAKIYNEQFF

D: NA
J: TRBJ2-1
size: many
V: TRBV7-2
DNA: TGTGCCAGCGGGACCAATGAGCAGTTCTTC
CDR3: CASGTNEQFF

D: NA
J: TRBJ1-2
size: NA
V: TRBV3-1
DNA: TGTGCCACCCATGACGGACGGCACTATGGCTACACCTTC
CDR3: CATHDGRHYGYTF

D: TRBD2
J: TRBJ2-1
size: few
V: TRBV6-5
DNA: TGTGCCACCTCAGGCGGGAGAATGTGGAATGAGCAGTTCTTC
CDR3: CATSGGRMWNEQFF

D: NA
J: TRBJ1-5
size: many
V: TRBV6-4
DNA: TGTGCCAGCAGTGACTCCAGGCCGAATCAGCCCCAGCATTTT
CDR3: CASSDSRPNQPQHF

D: NA
J: TRBJ2-1
size: NA
V: TRBV12-3/TRBV12-4
DNA: TGTGCCAGCACCCCGGTAGCGGTCTACAATGAGCAGTTCTTC
CDR3: CASTPVAVYNEQFF

D: TRBD1
J: TRBJ2-7
size: many
V: TRBV20-1
DNA: TGCAGTGCTCCCGGACAGGTCCTGAACGAGCAGTACTTC
CDR3: CSAPGQVLNEQYF

D: NA
J: TRBJ2-1
size: NA
V: TRBV10-3
DNA: TGTGCCATCAGTGAGTCAGGGGTTTACAATGAGCAGTTCTTC
CDR3: CAISESGVYNEQFF

D: TRBD1
J: TRBJ2-7
size: many
V: TRBV20-1
DNA: TGCAGTGCTATCCGGACAGGACGCTCCTACGAGCAGTACTTC
CDR3: CSAIRTGRSYEQYF

D: NA
J: TRBJ1-3
size: NA
V: TRBV14
DNA: TGTGCCAGCAGCCAAGATCTTGGAAGGCTAAGAGGTGGAAGCACCATATATTTT
CDR3: CASSQDLGRLRGGSTIYF

D: TRBD1
J: TRBJ2-1
size: many
V: TRBV20-1
DNA: TGCAGTGCCATGGGACAGGGGGCGGGCGCGGGGCTCTACAATGAGCAGTTCTTC
CDR3: CSAMGQGAGAGLYNEQFF

D: NA
J: TRBJ1-5
size: NA
V: TRBV29-1
DNA: TGCAGCGTTGGGGAAGGATGGGGGATACAAGGACAGCCCCAGCATTTT
CDR3: CSVGEGWGIQGQPQHF

D: NA
J: TRBJ2-2
size: few
V: TRBV3-1
DNA: TGTGCCAGCAGCCCGATCCGCCCGAACACCGGGGAGCTGTTTTTT
CDR3: CASSPIRPNTGELFF

D: NA
J: TRBJ2-5
size: NA
V: TRBV5-1
DNA: TGCGCCAGCAGCTTGAGGAGGGGGTTTAACCTGGCACCCCAAGAGACCCAGTACTTC
CDR3: CASSLRRGFNLAPQETQYF

D: NA
J: TRBJ1-1
size: NA
V: TRBV15
DNA: TGTGCCACCAGCAGAGAGAACAGAGAAGCTTTCTTT
CDR3: CATSRENREAFF

D: TRBD1
J: TRBJ2-1
size: NA
V: TRBV7-2
DNA: TGTGCCAGCAGTCGACAGGGGACCCCCGATGAGCAGTTCTTC
CDR3: CASSRQGTPDEQFF

D: NA
J: TRBJ1-1
size: NA
V: TRBV4-1
DNA: TGCGCCAGCAGCCTGGGCCCAGCGCCTACGGAAGCTTTCTTT
CDR3: CASSLGPAPTEAFF

D: NA
J: TRBJ1-2
size: many
V: TRBV29-1
DNA: TGCAGCGTTGAGAAGGGGTCTGTAAGTGGCTACACCTTC
CDR3: CSVEKGSVSGYTF

D: TRBD2
J: TRBJ2-3
size: NA
V: TRBV29-1
DNA: TGCAGCGCTGACGGGGTAGCGGGAACTAGCACAGATACGCAGTATTTT
CDR3: CSADGVAGTSTDTQYF

D: TRBD1
J: TRBJ2-6
size: few
V: TRBV28
DNA: TGTGCCAGCAGTTCAATGACAGGGGGGCTTACTGGGGCCAACGTCCTGACTTTC
CDR3: CASSSMTGGLTGANVLTF

D: NA
J: TRBJ1-2
size: NA
V: TRBV7-9
DNA: TGTGCCAGCAGCCCCTTGGACGGAGGTGGAGGCTACACCTTC
CDR3: CASSPLDGGGGYTF

D: NA
J: TRBJ1-2
size: few
V: TRBV2
DNA: TGTGCCAGCAGGGCTGAGGGGTTCTATGGCTACACCTTC
CDR3: CASRAEGFYGYTF

D: TRBD2
J: TRBJ2-1
size: NA
V: TRBV5-1
DNA: TGCGCCAGCAGCTCGCGGGGGGGCCCCAGCGAGCAGTTCTTC
CDR3: CASSSRGGPSEQFF

D: NA
J: TRBJ1-1
size: NA
V: TRBV28
DNA: TGTGCCAGCAGTCCGGTAGAGGACACTGAAGCTTTCTTT
CDR3: CASSPVEDTEAFF

D: NA
J: TRBJ1-5
size: many
V: TRBV7-2
DNA: TGTGCCAGCAGCTTAGCGGGCCCTTTGGGCAATCAGCCCCAGCATTTT
CDR3: CASSLAGPLGNQPQHF

D: NA
J: TRBJ1-1
size: NA
V: TRBV5-1
DNA: TGCGCCAGCAGCTTGTGGCAGGGTGATGCTGAAGCTTTCTTT
CDR3: CASSLWQGDAEAFF

D: NA
J: TRBJ2-5
size: NA
V: TRBV5-1
DNA: TGCGCCAGCAGCGGGGTCGGGGGTCAAGAGACCCAGTACTTC
CDR3: CASSGVGGQETQYF

D: TRBD1
J: TRBJ1-5
size: many
V: TRBV7-2
DNA: TGTGCCAGCAGCTCCCGACAGGGGAATCAGCCCCAGCATTTT
CDR3: CASSSRQGNQPQHF

D: TRBD1
J: TRBJ2-7
size: NA
V: TRBV6-2/TRBV6-3
DNA: TGTGCCAGCCGTAGACAGGGTCCGTTCCTCTACGAGCAGTACTTC
CDR3: CASRRQGPFLYEQYF

D: NA
J: TRBJ1-4
size: once
V: TRBV5-5
DNA: TGTGCCAGCAGACCGGGACCGCGGAGTGAAAAACTGTTTTTT
CDR3: CASRPGPRSEKLFF

D: NA
J: TRBJ2-7
size: many
V: TRBV5-1
DNA: TGCGCCAGCAGCTTGGCCGAGAACGAGCAGTACTTC
CDR3: CASSLAENEQYF

D: TRBD2
J: TRBJ2-3
size: NA
V: TRBV11-2
DNA: TGTGCCAGCAGCTCTCGGACTAGCATGGGGACAGATACGCAGTATTTT
CDR3: CASSSRTSMGTDTQYF

D: TRBD1
J: TRBJ1-5
size: few
V: TRBV11-2
DNA: TGTGCCAGCAGCTTAGATTACGGACAGGGGGTGATCAGACCCCAGCATTTT
CDR3: CASSLDYGQGVIRPQHF

D: TRBD2
J: TRBJ2-1
size: few
V: TRBV7-9
DNA: TGTGCCAGCAGCACCTTACGGGAGGAAAATGAGCAGTTCTTC
CDR3: CASSTLREENEQFF

D: TRBD1
J: TRBJ1-2
size: NA
V: TRBV6-1
DNA: TGTGCCAGCAGTCCTACAACAGGGGCTGGCGGGGCCTATGGCTACACCTTC
CDR3: CASSPTTGAGGAYGYTF

D: TRBD2
J: TRBJ2-7
size: NA
V: TRBV20-1
DNA: TGCAGTGCTCTCAGGGGGAAAAGGACTAGCGCTCCCTACGAGCAGTACTTC
CDR3: CSALRGKRTSAPYEQYF

D: TRBD2
J: TRBJ2-1
size: NA
V: TRBV7-2
DNA: TGTGCCAGCAGCTCTAGGACTAGCGGGGGGGCAGTTGAGCAGTTCTTC
CDR3: CASSSRTSGGAVEQFF

D: TRBD2
J: TRBJ2-1
size: NA
V: TRBV7-2
DNA: TGTGCCAGCAGCTTAGCGGAGGCGGGAGGGCCGTTCAATGAGCAGTTCTTC
CDR3: CASSLAEAGGPFNEQFF

D: NA
J: TRBJ2-7
size: NA
V: TRBV30
DNA: TGTGCCTGGAGTGTCGGGGTCTCCTACGAGCAGTACTTC
CDR3: CAWSVGVSYEQYF

D: NA
J: TRBJ1-4
size: few
V: TRBV2
DNA: TGTGCCAGCAATACGCAGGCTAATGAAAAACTGTTTTTT
CDR3: CASNTQANEKLFF

D: NA
J: TRBJ2-2
size: NA
V: TRBV5-1
DNA: TGCGCCAGTAAGACCGACACCGGGGAGCTGTTTTTT
CDR3: CASKTDTGELFF

D: NA
J: TRBJ1-2
size: NA
V: TRBV19
DNA: TGTGCCAGTAGTATAGGTCCATATGGCTACACCTTC
CDR3: CASSIGPYGYTF

D: TRBD2
J: TRBJ2-3
size: NA
V: TRBV20-1
DNA: TGCAGTGCTATAACTAGCGGGGAGGGAGATACGCAGTATTTT
CDR3: CSAITSGEGDTQYF

D: TRBD1
J: TRBJ1-4
size: few
V: TRBV5-1
DNA: TGCGCCAGCAGCAGGACAGGGTACAATGAAAAACTGTTTTTT
CDR3: CASSRTGYNEKLFF

D: TRBD1
J: TRBJ1-2
size: few
V: TRBV3-1
DNA: TGTGCCAGCAGCCGGACAGGGGGCACTTCTAACTATGGCTACACCTTC
CDR3: CASSRTGGTSNYGYTF

D: NA
J: TRBJ2-7
size: many
V: TRBV13
DNA: TGTGCCAGCAGCTTAGGGACCGAGCAGTACTTC
CDR3: CASSLGTEQYF

D: NA
J: TRBJ1-1
size: few
V: TRBV24-1
DNA: TGTGCCACCAGTGATCCCCTGGAAGGAGCTTTCTTT
CDR3: CATSDPLEGAFF

D: NA
J: TRBJ2-5
size: few
V: TRBV29-1
DNA: TGCAGCGTTGATCCAGTCCTCCAAGAGACCCAGTACTTC
CDR3: CSVDPVLQETQYF

D: TRBD1
J: TRBJ2-4
size: many
V: TRBV20-1
DNA: TGCAGTGCTAGAGATGACAGGGTACAGTACTTC
CDR3: CSARDDRVQYF

D: TRBD1
J: TRBJ2-1
size: few
V: TRBV10-3
DNA: TGTGCCATCAGAACAGGGGGGATTAGGAATGAGCAGTTCTTC
CDR3: CAIRTGGIRNEQFF

D: NA
J: TRBJ2-7
size: many
V: TRBV3-1
DNA: TGTGCCAGCAGTAGAGGGACGGTCTACGAGCAGTACTTC
CDR3: CASSRGTVYEQYF

D: NA
J: TRBJ2-3
size: NA
V: TRBV30
DNA: TGTGCCTGGAGTGTACGCCTACTAGCCTCAGATACGCAGTATTTT
CDR3: CAWSVRLLASDTQYF